This T cell receptor (beta chain) was captured in a study of regulatory and conventional T cells in RAG deficiency. CDR1 SGHNT and CDR2 YYREEE come from the germline V gene (reference sequence). Trimming left V 5 bases short and J 4 bases short, with 16 bases between. The CDR3 is 15 amino acids. Repertoires were generated with immunoSEQ multiplex PCR, while TCRdb's copy carries only in-frame clones and drops some. The sample records some 20,000 clones, more than 85% being singletons. Of note for this clone: Its matching antigen is unknown.

Genomic DNA came from blood conventional CD4+ T cells gated CD25-low CD127-high. Study outcomes and limitations: Other subsets showed approximately 10-fold reductions, but Treg unique TCR beta sequences fell 95 to 100-fold in these patients. Shannon entropy was markedly lower and Simpson indices higher in RAG-deficient patients than control T-cell subsets.

These data were also filed under a second study, of regulatory T cells. That report adds: Primers: 52 TRBV forward and 13 TRBJ reverse. In patients, unique TRB V-J pairs were restricted and V/J usage skewed, especially in Tregs.

The TCR originated in a human donor in good health. Sequencing was carried out using CD4+ T cells sorted from blood. The genes are TRBV5-4 and TRBJ2-1, with D perhaps TRBD2 (7 bases). The CDR3 DNA reads as TGTGCCAGCAGGGTGAGGGGGGGGAATTACAATGAGCAGTTCTTC. Its protein is CASRVRGGNYNEQFF.